What follows are 3 T cell receptor beta chains derived from one specimen sequenced in a study of blood T cells in healthy people across ages. With a J-beta primer mix and a sample-barcoded 5' primer, a second PCR ran about 6 to 11 cycles. TCRdb reanalysed the 5' RACE reads using MiXCR and keeps one entry per CDR3 protein. Of 450,000 to 600,000 distinct CDR3 sequences in the sample, roughly a quarter were seen once. This sample also appeared in a second study, on T cells of mothers and their children.

Input material: blood. The receptors were sampled from a boy younger than 10 in good health.

This clonotype was detected only a few times. The chain couples TRBV5-1 to TRBJ2-1, with 7 bases identical to TRBD1. Germline V CDR1 and CDR2: SGHRS, YFSETQ. CDR3 size: 15 residues. Trimming at V came to 1 base and at J to 9 bases, leaving 10 bases not matched to a gene. CDR3 amino acids: CASSLRGQEASEQFF. The CDR3 DNA reads TGCGCCAGCAGCTTGAGGGGGCAAGAGGCCAGTGAGCAGTTCTTC.

There are a few counts of this clonotype. This sequence joins TRBV10-3 and TRBJ2-7, with D possibly TRBD2 on 5 matching bases. Germline V gene lookup returns CDR1 ENHRY and CDR2 SYGVKD. Trimming cost V 7 bases and J 7 bases, with 11 bases left between them. This CDR3 spans 11 amino acids. The CDR3 protein is CAITETGEQYF. As DNA, the CDR3 is TGTGCCATCACCGAAACGGGGGAGCAGTACTTC.

Worth noting for this clonotype: The junction departs from the called germline gene at one end, perhaps through a read error. The V call is TRBV7-2, the J call TRBJ2-3; 9 bases are a match to TRBD2. This CDR3 has 15 amino acids. CDR1 and CDR2 (germline): SGHTA, FQGNSA. The CDR3 protein is CASSLRRGGTDTQCF. CDR3 nucleotide sequence: TGTGCCAGCAGCTTACGGCGGGGGGGCACAGATACGCAGTGTTTT. The full variable domain, in which reference TRBV7-2 and TRBJ2-3 provide the parts outside the CDR3, is GAGVSQSPSNKVTEKGKDVELRCDPISGHTALYWYRQSLGQGLEFLIYFQGNSAPDKSGLPSDRFSAERTGGSVSTLTIQRTQQEDSAVYLCASSLRRGGTDTQCFGPGTRLTVL.